Sequencing of this TCR beta chain was carried out in a study of blood T cell repertoires in COVID-19. Study summary: In each case, the material was cDNA or gDNA derived from T cells, B-cell-depleted T cells, or PBMCs.

Germline-derived CDR1 and CDR2 are LGHNA and YNFKEQ. This CDR3 region has 15 residues. Losses at the gene ends were 4 bases for V and 8 bases for J; bases not matched to a gene: 10. This clone was detected a few times. How the authors handled the data: Reference gene primer amplification gave nucleated cell count estimates. TCRdb's copy holds only in-frame clones and misses some; the assay was immunoSEQ multiplex PCR. V and J calls and clone size are copied from that table; D and trimming were computed from the DNA. The sample includes under 550,000 clones, 85% to 90% of them seen just once. Source material: peripheral blood. This TCR was sampled from a man aged 18 to 30 with COVID-19, enrolled during active disease. V is TRBV4-2 and J is TRBJ2-2, with 7 positions matching TRBD2. CDR3 in amino acids: CASSPFGGGPGELFF. The CDR3 DNA reads TGTGCCAGCAGCCCTTTCGGCGGGGGTCCGGGGGAGCTGTTTTTT.